Listed below are T cell receptor beta chains from one sample, sequenced in a study of shared clonotypes between healthy human individuals. Profiling relied on immunoSEQ multiplex PCR, and the TCRdb table lists in-frame clones only, not all of them. The sample includes some 790,000 clones, over 55% of them seen just once. Sequenced: memory CD4+ T cells sorted from blood. Every receptor here comes from a woman aged 25 to 39 in good health. CDR3s include the opening cysteine and the closing phenylalanine or tryptophan.

TRBV7-8	TRBJ1-1	CASSHGQGGMNTEAFF
TRBV6-1	TRBJ1-5	CASISGVVNQPQHF
TRBV4-1	TRBJ2-2	CASSQLWTVNTGELFF
TRBV6-5	TRBJ2-5	CASSSLPGQQETQYF
TRBV18	TRBJ2-5	CASSPSRGKETQYF
TRBV5-4	TRBJ2-7	CASSLGAGGWYEQYF
TRBV27	TRBJ1-2	CASFKQGSRGYTF
TRBV5-6	TRBJ2-5	CASSFSGGETQYF
TRBV2	TRBJ2-2	CASTDSGSYAGELFF
TRBV6-5	TRBJ2-3	CASRRDSTDTQYF
TRBV2	TRBJ2-3	CASKDRTLTDTQYF
TRBV2	TRBJ2-7	CASKTPTYLISYEQYF
TRBV4-1	TRBJ1-6	CASSHADREGSPLHF
TRBV30	TRBJ1-2	CAWTRTGGYGYTF
TRBV5-8	TRBJ1-5	CASSLMTGDQPQHF
TRBV6-1	TRBJ1-5	CASLLDRGMNQPQHF
TRBV5-1	TRBJ2-7	CASSLAGTGTGEQYF
TRBV15	TRBJ1-2	CATSRGGLGYSSEGYTF
TRBV5-1	TRBJ2-7	CASSLTGSREQYF
TRBV30	TRBJ1-3	CAWGGNTIYF
TRBV5-1	TRBJ2-2	CASSSGTGVNTGELFF
TRBV28	TRBJ1-5	CASSGLSRGVGNQPQHF
TRBV27	TRBJ2-2	CASSTPGLVRTGELFF
TRBV28	TRBJ2-5	CASSQWGVREETQYF
TRBV7-9	TRBJ1-1	CASSFAGRRNTEAFF
TRBV5-4	TRBJ1-5	CASSQGQGATYQPQHF
TRBV4-1	NA	CASSPLGQKYEQYF
TRBV27	TRBJ1-4	CASSLQRGEKLFF
TRBV6-1	TRBJ1-3	CASSVQPRLDGWGPENTIYF
TRBV5-1	TRBJ2-1	CASSFSSGSYNEQFF
TRBV6-1	TRBJ2-7	CASSLDRIYYEQYF
TRBV19	TRBJ2-5	CASSIGQGAETQYF
TRBV4-2	TRBJ1-1	CASSQDIEATEAFF
TRBV6-1	TRBJ1-2	CASSEAIYGYTF
TRBV2	TRBJ2-3	CASSDPDTQYF
TRBV19	TRBJ2-7	CASRPTSSSEQYF
TRBV7-3	TRBJ2-3	CASSSLGGTDTQYF
TRBV28	TRBJ1-2	CASTVHDGYTF
TRBV9	TRBJ2-2	CASSGTYMNTGELFF
TRBV25-1	TRBJ2-1	CASSEQGDGAGEDEQFF
TRBV7-9	TRBJ1-1	CASSTYDRTNTEAFF
TRBV18	TRBJ2-7	CASSGASGTSYEQYF
TRBV9	TRBJ2-1	CASSVGLTSYNEQFF
TRBV28	TRBJ2-7	CASSSPGQVYEQYF
TRBV30	TRBJ2-5	CAWSGVQETQYF
TRBV6-1	TRBJ2-4	CASSLKGLGGIQYF
TRBV28	TRBJ2-7	CASSRSRDMSYEQYF
TRBV18	TRBJ2-7	CASSPGQAKAYEQYF
TRBV6-5	TRBJ1-5	CASKIKTGDQPQHF
TRBV10-3	TRBJ2-2	CAISESTGETGELFF
TRBV6-1	TRBJ2-3	CASSDRGHLTDTQYF
TRBV29-1	TRBJ2-5	CSVEALAGVAQYF
TRBV29-1	NA	CSVGGYYEQYF
TRBV28	TRBJ1-5	CASSLLRMWDRGDQPQHF
TRBV28	TRBJ2-7	CASSQTPDYEQYF
TRBV6-6	TRBJ2-1	CASRPLAGGRNEQFF
TRBV5-1	TRBJ2-6	CASSFSGRKSSGANVLTF